These 30 T cell receptor beta chains were sequenced from one sample in a study of vaccination and CD4 T cells after COVID-19. With the Oncomine TCR Beta short-read assay, DNA from cultured CD4+ T cells was sequenced. TCRdb itself ran the PCR reads through MiXCR, one entry per CDR3 protein. The table shows some 17,000 distinct CDR3 sequences, with 51% occurring only once. Which antigens these TCRs recognize remains unknown. Time point here: late sampling 161 to 241 days after vaccination in three convalescent patients. Treatment given: approximately 9-day PBMC culture with coronavirus spike peptide pools or control peptides (ViraFEST assay). The sequencing here drew on CD4+ T cells from blood, cultured in vitro, taken about 7 months after SARS-CoV-2 vaccination. These receptors were obtained from a human donor who had recovered from COVID-19.

The rearrangement uses TRBV7-8 and TRBJ2-5; no firm D call. The CDR3 length is 13 residues. Germline-derived CDR1 and CDR2 are SGHVS and FQNEAQ. V was cut by 1 base and J by 9 bases, with 12 bases left in between. The CDR3 is CASSLDGAGSQYF. The DNA of the CDR3 is TGTGCCAGCAGCTTAGACGGCGCCGGGTCCCAGTACTTC.

The chain carries TRBV11-1 and TRBJ2-5, with D possibly matching TRBD1 (5 bases). CDR3 length equals 13 residues. Germline lookup yields CDR1 SGHAT and CDR2 FQDESV (reference sequence). Trimming took 7 bases from V and 2 from J, leaving 11 bases between them. The CDR3 DNA reads TGTGCCAGCAACTACGACAGACAAGAGACCCAGTACTTC. It specifies CASNYDRQETQYF.

J is TRBJ2-5 and V is TRBV5-3; 10 bases are shared with TRBD2. TRBV5-3 is flagged as an ORF with uncertain function. The CDR3 covers 14 residues. V shed 8 bases and J 5 bases; nucleotides not matched to a gene: 9. Here the CDR3 DNA reads TGTGCCAGCAGCAAAGCGGGGGGGAGTGAGACCCAGTACTTC. As protein: CASSKAGGSETQYF.

V usage is TRBV10-1 and J usage is TRBJ2-7; unclear D gene. Trimming cost V 6 bases and J 1 base, with 22 bases left between them. This CDR3 contains 17 residues. The germline V gene encodes CDR1 WNHNN and CDR2 SYGVQD (reference sequence). CDR3 region: CASSRKTMQESSYEQYF. CDR3 in DNA: TGCGCCAGCAGCAGAAAAACAATGCAGGAGTCTTCCTACGAGCAGTACTTC.

The rearrangement uses TRBV20-1 and TRBJ2-3, with D uncertain. The CDR3 totals 16 residues. Trimming shortened V by 0 bases and J by 0 bases, and 13 bases separated the two germline ends. Germline V gene data show CDR1 as DFQATT and CDR2 as SNEGSKA (reference sequence). The CDR3 nucleotides read TGCAGTGCTAGAGATAGGCCTTCTTATAGCACAGATACGCAGTATTTT. It is translated as CSARDRPSYSTDTQYF.

The V call is TRBV18, the J call TRBJ2-7; perhaps TRBD2 as D (5 bases). Trimming stripped 6 bases from V and 6 bases from J, with 9 bases between. Looked up from germline, CDR1 is KGHSH and CDR2 is LQKENI. The CDR3 is made up of 11 amino acids. Written as DNA, the CDR3 is TGTGCCAGCTCCCCTAGCATCGAGCAGTACTTC. Translated: CASSPSIEQYF.

This clonotype has a handful of counts. This chain connects TRBV11-1 to TRBJ2-3; D not certain. The germline V gene encodes CDR1 SGHAT and CDR2 FQDESV (reference sequence). Trimming cost V 1 base and J 6 bases, with 5 bases left between them. This CDR3 has 12 residues. CDR3 sequence: CASSLVVDTQYF. Written as DNA, the CDR3 is TGTGCCAGCAGCTTAGTTGTGGATACGCAGTATTTT.

V and J are TRBV6-5 and TRBJ1-2, with 9 bases identical to TRBD1. CDR1 MNHEY and CDR2 SVGAGI come from the germline V gene. The V segment lost 3 bases and the J segment 4 bases; nucleotides outside the gene matches: 6. This CDR3 region has 15 residues. The CDR3 here is CASSYAGTGSYGYTF. For the CDR3, the DNA is TGTGCCAGCAGTTATGCCGGGACAGGGTCCTATGGCTACACCTTC.

This clonotype is deemed large. This chain connects TRBV7-9 to TRBJ1-1, with 7 bases identical to TRBD1. Losses at the gene ends were 5 bases for V and 5 bases for J; bases not matched to a gene: 8. CDR1 and CDR2 (germline): SEHNR, FQNEAQ (reference sequence). The CDR3 runs to 14 residues. CDR3 coding DNA: TGTGCCAGCAGCCCGACAGGGATCGAGACTGAAGCTTTCTTT. This translates into CASSPTGIETEAFF.

The rearrangement links TRBV1 to TRBJ2-5; TRBD2 reflects the table's D call only, with no check against the DNA. TRBV1 is labeled a pseudogene. This CDR3 region has 17 residues. CDR3 bases: TGCACCAGCAGCCAACCCGGGACTAGCGGGGGTAGAGAGACCCAGTACTTC. It yields the protein CTSSQPGTSGGRETQYF.

In this sample, this clonotype turned up a few times. This chain connects TRBV7-9 to TRBJ1-2; D uncertain. The CDR3 runs to 13 residues. V lost 5 bases and J 5 bases, leaving 12 bases between the germline ends. Germline values: CDR1 SEHNR, CDR2 FQNEAQ (reference sequence). CDR3 coding DNA: TGTGCCAGCAGCCCGGACGGGATGTATGGCTACACCTTC. Translation gives CASSPDGMYGYTF.

The chain links TRBV28 to TRBJ1-1; D is perhaps TRBD1 (6 bases). V dropped 3 bases and J dropped 3 bases, with 8 bases sitting between them. Germline V gene lookup returns CDR1 MDHEN and CDR2 SYDVKM. The CDR3 totals 13 residues. The DNA for the CDR3 is TGTGCCAGCAGTTTGGACAGCTACACTGAAGCTTTCTTT. This gives the protein CASSLDSYTEAFF.

The chain employs TRBV11-3 and TRBJ2-7; D is possibly TRBD1 or TRBD2 (6 bases each). This CDR3 spans 13 amino acids. Trimming took off 6 bases at V and 1 base at J, with 10 bases between the two ends. In germline, CDR1 is SGHNT, CDR2 YENEEA. The CDR3 spells CASRGGPSYEQYF. The CDR3 DNA reads as TGTGCCAGCAGGGGGGGCCCGTCCTACGAGCAGTACTTC.

The V gene is TRBV18, the J gene TRBJ1-1; D unclear. V was cut by 1 base and J by 3 bases, with 6 bases left in between. The CDR3 consists of 13 residues. Per the germline V gene, CDR1 is KGHSH and CDR2 is LQKENI. CDR3: CASSPQGHTEAFF. Here the CDR3 DNA reads TGTGCCAGCTCACCACAAGGCCACACTGAAGCTTTCTTT.

This chain uses TRBV6-5 with TRBJ2-5, with 8 bases identical to TRBD2. Per the germline V gene, CDR1 is MNHEY and CDR2 is SVGAGI. CDR3 length: 12 residues. Unmatched junction bases numbered 8, after V lost 6 bases and J lost 11 bases. In DNA form, the CDR3 reads TGTGCCAGCAGCCCCCGGGGGGGGCGTCAGTACTTC. Translation: CASSPRGGRQYF.

The chain has TRBV7-6 and TRBJ1-1, with unresolved D. Trimming pared 5 bases from V and 0 bases from J, leaving 10 bases between. Per the germline V gene, CDR1 is SGHVS and CDR2 is FNYEAQ. The CDR3 is 14 residues long. Written as DNA, the CDR3 is TGTGCCAGCAGCCAGCGCCACATGAACACTGAAGCTTTCTTT. It specifies CASSQRHMNTEAFF.

This clonotype has only a few counts. The chain has TRBV4-2 and TRBJ2-2; D is undetermined. Trimming pared 1 base from V and 0 bases from J, leaving 9 bases between. CDR3 size: 16 residues. CDR1 and CDR2 from the germline V gene are LGHNA and YNFKEQ. The CDR3 reads CASSQVARANTGELFF. In DNA form, the CDR3 reads TGTGCCAGCAGCCAAGTGGCCAGAGCGAACACCGGGGAGCTGTTTTTT.

The chain uses TRBV5-4 and TRBJ2-5; 7 bases map to TRBD2. Germline lookup yields CDR1 SGHNT and CDR2 YYREEE (reference sequence). The CDR3 length is 15 residues. With V trimmed by 3 bases and J by 4 bases, 9 bases remained unmatched. CDR3 residues: CASSSPGGGTETQYF. DNA of the CDR3: TGTGCCAGCAGCTCCCCTGGGGGGGGGACAGAGACCCAGTACTTC.

The J gene is TRBJ2-3, the V gene TRBV20-1; D tentatively fits TRBD1 or TRBD2 (6 bases each). The V and J ends lost 2 bases and 1 base respectively, with 10 bases between them. This CDR3 has 14 residues. CDR1 and CDR2 (germline): DFQATT, SNEGSKA (reference sequence). CDR3 in amino acids: CSARWGAGTDTQYF. Written as DNA, the CDR3 is TGCAGTGCTAGATGGGGGGCCGGCACAGATACGCAGTATTTT.

The J gene is TRBJ2-3, the V gene TRBV20-1; 8 bases fit TRBD2. There are 14 residues in the CDR3. Germline trimming cut 5 bases from V and 2 bases from J; bases unmatched to any gene: 6. The germline V gene encodes CDR1 DFQATT and CDR2 SNEGSKA (reference sequence). CDR3 sequence (DNA): TGCAGTGCTGGGCTGCGGGGGGACACAGATACGCAGTATTTT. Its protein is CSAGLRGDTDTQYF.

The genes are TRBV27 and TRBJ2-5, with TRBD1 matching over 8 bases. Looked up from germline, CDR1 is MNHEY and CDR2 is SMNVEV (reference sequence). The V gene end was trimmed by 3 bases and the J gene end by 1 base; junction bases not matched to a gene: 16. This CDR3 region has 19 residues. CDR3 in amino acids: CASSLRLRQGMGGQETQYF. The DNA for the CDR3 is TGTGCCAGCAGTTTGAGGTTGAGACAGGGGATGGGGGGCCAAGAGACCCAGTACTTC.

This chain uses TRBV7-3 with TRBJ1-2; D not certain. CDR3 length: 15 amino acids. Germline V gene data show CDR1 as SGHTA and CDR2 as FQGTGA. Deletions cut 5 bases from V and 3 bases from J, with 16 bases between. This chain's CDR3 is CASSGWAQSDYGYTF. The DNA of the CDR3 is TGTGCCAGCAGCGGATGGGCCCAGAGCGACTATGGCTACACCTTC.

The chain is built from TRBV7-2 and TRBJ1-2; D call uncertain. V lost 1 base to trimming and J lost 4 bases, with 10 bases between them. CDR3 length: 14 amino acids. Germline assignment: CDR1 SGHTA and CDR2 FQGNSA. The CDR3, as DNA: TGTGCCAGCAGCTTAGGACCCTCTATCTATGGCTACACCTTC. It specifies CASSLGPSIYGYTF.

The chain carries TRBV12-5 and TRBJ2-7, with 9 bases lining up with TRBD1. Trimming at V came to 5 bases and at J to 3 bases, leaving 5 bases not matched to a gene. This CDR3 spans 14 amino acids. Germline values: CDR1 LGHNT, CDR2 FRNRAP. The CDR3 spells CASGIGDRDYEQYF. DNA for the CDR3: TGTGCTAGTGGTATCGGGGACAGGGACTACGAGCAGTACTTC.

This sequence joins TRBV7-8 and TRBJ1-6; no reliable D call. CDR1 SGHVS and CDR2 FQNEAQ come from the germline V gene. This CDR3 is 13 amino acids long. Trimming removed 3 bases at V and 3 bases at J, with 3 bases between. The CDR3 spells CASSFSYNSPLHF. CDR3 sequence (DNA): TGTGCCAGCAGCTTTAGCTATAATTCACCCCTCCACTTT.

The rearrangement links TRBV15 to TRBJ2-5; D unclear. V gave up 5 bases and J gave up 4 bases, with 14 bases separating them. The CDR3 loop spans 14 amino acids. The germline V gene encodes CDR1 LNHNV and CDR2 YYDKDF (reference sequence). The CDR3 protein is CATSVGRPRETQYF. In DNA form, the CDR3 reads TGTGCCACCAGCGTAGGACGGCCACGAGAGACCCAGTACTTC.

V is TRBV6-5 and J is TRBJ2-7; 11 nucleotides align to TRBD1. V trimming: 2 bases; J trimming: 9 bases; junction bases outside the gene matches: 9. Per the germline V gene, CDR1 is MNHEY and CDR2 is SVGAGI. The CDR3 consists of 15 residues. The CDR3 DNA follows: TGTGCCAGCAGTTACCCCGGGACAGGGGGGACAGGGCAGTACTTC. It is translated as CASSYPGTGGTGQYF.

In this sample, this clonotype turned up a few times. The V and J genes are TRBV25-1 and TRBJ2-5; 10 bases are a match to TRBD2. Germline CDR1 MGHDK, CDR2 SYGVNS. The CDR3 is 15 residues long. The junction had 4 bases not matched to a gene; V was cut back by 2 bases and J by 4 bases. CDR3 DNA: TGTGCCAGCAGTGAAGCGCTAGCGGGAGTAGAGACCCAGTACTTC. Translating it yields CASSEALAGVETQYF. Full variable domain (rest looked up from reference TRBV25-1 and TRBJ2-5): EADIYQTPRYLVIGTGKKITLECSQTMGHDKMYWYQQDPGMELHLIHYSYGVNSTEKGDLSSESTVSRIRTEHFPLTLESARPSHTSQYLCASSEALAGVETQYFGPGTRLLVL.

This rearrangement joins TRBV20-1 to TRBJ2-5; maybe TRBD2 (5 bases). This CDR3 has 11 residues. V was cut by 4 bases and J by 7 bases, with 10 bases left in between. The germline gives CDR1 DFQATT, CDR2 SNEGSKA (reference sequence). CDR3 sequence reads: CSANLEVTQYF. In DNA, the CDR3 is TGCAGTGCTAACCTGGAGGTGACCCAGTACTTC.

J is TRBJ2-7 and V is TRBV4-1, with unresolved D. There are 17 residues in the CDR3. Per germline, CDR1 MGHRA and CDR2 YSYEKL. V was pared by 0 bases and J by 4 bases, with 19 bases between. DNA of the CDR3: TGCGCCAGCAGCCAAGATCTAACTTTCTGGGGATCTTACGAGCAGTACTTC. Its protein product is CASSQDLTFWGSYEQYF.